These 29 T cell receptor beta chains were all obtained from the same sample, sequenced in a study of Graves' ophthalmopathy and Graves' hyperthyroidism. RNA transcripts yielded amplified TCR beta CDR3 regions. The first round was an RT-PCR with HTBI primers, and the second round was a multiplex PCR. Via MiXCR, TCRdb re-called the multiplex PCR reads, giving one row per CDR3 protein. Altogether hundreds of thousands of distinct CDR3 sequences are present, around 50% being singletons, with the ten largest covering roughly half. The specimen was peripheral blood. Receptors were obtained from an adult man with Graves' ophthalmopathy.

In this sample, this clonotype turned up a few times. V and J are TRBV10-1 and TRBJ2-7; tentatively, D is TRBD1 or TRBD2 (6 bases each). The CDR3 extends over 12 amino acids. Trimming took 3 bases from V and 5 from J, leaving 8 bases between them. Per germline, CDR1 WNHNN and CDR2 SYGVQD (reference sequence). This chain's CDR3 is CASSEGGNEQYF. Written as DNA, the CDR3 is TGCGCCAGCAGTGAAGGGGGGAACGAGCAGTACTTC.

This clonotype was observed a handful of times. The chain couples TRBV7-9 to TRBJ1-1, with D maybe TRBD1 (6 bases). The germline CDR1 and CDR2 sequences are SEHNR and FQNEAQ (reference sequence). The ends were cut back, 3 bases at V and 1 base at J, with 12 bases in the middle. The CDR3 extends over 15 amino acids. The CDR3 sequence is CASSFQGQSNTEAFF. The CDR3 DNA reads TGTGCCAGCAGCTTCCAAGGACAGTCGAACACTGAAGCTTTCTTT. Variable domain in full (rest from reference TRBV7-9 and TRBJ1-1): DTGVSQNPRHKITKRGQNVTFRCDPISEHNRLYWYRQTLGQGPEFLTYFQNEAQLEKSRLLSDRFSAERPKGSFSTLEIQRTEQGDSAMYLCASSFQGQSNTEAFFGQGTRLTVV.

Ten or more counts support this clonotype. The chain employs TRBV7-2 and TRBJ1-2; TRBD1 might be the D (6 bases). The germline gives CDR1 SGHTA, CDR2 FQGNSA. V lost 5 bases and J lost 6, with 16 bases in between. CDR3 length: 14 residues. The CDR3 DNA follows: TGTGCCAGCAGCCAGGATCGGGGGCTGGATGGCTACACCTTC. Translation: CASSQDRGLDGYTF.

This rearrangement joins TRBV7-9 to TRBJ2-2, with D possibly TRBD1 on 5 matching bases. The V and J ends lost 5 bases and 4 bases respectively, with 11 bases between them. The germline CDR1 and CDR2 sequences are SEHNR and FQNEAQ (reference sequence). This CDR3 is 14 amino acids long. CDR3: CASSPRQTTGELFF. The DNA of the CDR3 is TGTGCCAGCAGCCCAAGACAGACCACCGGGGAGCTGTTTTTT. Supplemented by reference TRBV7-9 and TRBJ2-2, the full variable domain reads DTGVSQNPRHKITKRGQNVTFRCDPISEHNRLYWYRQTLGQGPEFLTYFQNEAQLEKSRLLSDRFSAERPKGSFSTLEIQRTEQGDSAMYLCASSPRQTTGELFFGEGSRLTVL.

At least ten counts were recorded for this clonotype. This chain connects TRBV6-5 to TRBJ1-6, with TRBD1 matching over 7 bases. Trimming removed 8 bases from V and 7 bases from J; junction bases left unmatched: 5. The CDR3 length is 13 residues. CDR1 and CDR2 from the germline V gene are MNHEY and SVGAGI. DNA of the CDR3: TGTGCCAGCGTGGGACAGTCAAATTCACCCCTCCACTTT. Translated, it gives CASVGQSNSPLHF.

This clonotype has only a few counts. The chain recombines TRBV9 with TRBJ1-2; a possible D gene is TRBD1 (5 bases). V was pared by 4 bases and J by 8 bases, with 21 bases between. The CDR3 is made up of 15 amino acids. The germline V gene has CDR1 SGDLS and CDR2 YYNGEE. CDR3 bases: TGTGCCAGCAGCCTTAACGGTTGGGGACGAGAGGGCTACACCTTC. It yields the protein CASSLNGWGREGYTF.

Comment on this clonotype: Since a much larger clone is just one base distant, this may be a read error. The V and J genes are TRBV10-1 and TRBJ2-7; tentatively, D is TRBD1 or TRBD2 (5 bases each). Germline V lookup: CDR1 WNHNN, CDR2 SYGVQD (reference sequence). Trimming left V 5 bases short and J 7 bases short, with 15 bases between. CDR3 length: 13 amino acids. The CDR3 DNA reads TGCGCCAGCAGTAGGAGAGGGTCAGGGGAGCAGTACTTC. It yields the protein CASSRRGSGEQYF.

On this clonotype itself: One end of the junction does not line up with germline, which may come from a read error. The gene calls are TRBV5-1 and TRBJ1-1; D gene unclear. Germline V gene data show CDR1 as SGHRS and CDR2 as YFSETQ. The CDR3 runs to 14 residues. This CDR3 reads CASSLLGMNTEAFF. The CDR3 bases are TGTGCCAGCAGCTTGCTGGGAATGAACACTGAAGCTTTCTTT.

This sequence joins TRBV20-1 and TRBJ2-7; 8 bases line up with TRBD2. Germline V lookup: CDR1 DFQATT, CDR2 SNEGSKA (reference sequence). Losses at the gene ends were 3 bases for V and 4 bases for J; bases not matched to a gene: 11. There are 15 residues in the CDR3. CDR3 in amino acids: CSASRMGREAYEQYF. The CDR3 nucleotides read TGCAGTGCTAGCCGGATGGGGCGGGAGGCGTACGAGCAGTACTTC.

A single count supports this clonotype. The chain joins TRBV7-2 to TRBJ2-2, with D possibly called TRBD1 or TRBD2 (5 bases each). The J call is doubtful: the DNA matches TRBJ2-3 better. This CDR3 region has 16 residues. The germline V gene has CDR1 SGHTA and CDR2 FQGNSA. DNA of the CDR3: TGTGCCAGCAGCTTCAGCACCGGGACCCGCTGGAGTATGCAGTATTTT. It yields the protein CASSFSTGTRWSMQYF.

V and J are TRBV12-3 or TRBV12-4 and TRBJ2-5, with D hard to call. Trimming stripped 6 bases from V and 0 bases from J, with 8 bases between. The CDR3 covers 13 residues. CDR3 sequence reads: CASSTTYQETQYF. DNA of the CDR3: TGTGCCAGCAGCACTACGTACCAAGAGACCCAGTACTTC.

The rearrangement uses TRBV14 and TRBJ2-7; D unresolved. The CDR3 covers 12 residues. V gave up 2 bases and J gave up 6 bases, with 8 bases separating them. Germline V lookup: CDR1 SGHDN, CDR2 FVKESK. The CDR3 DNA reads as TGTGCCAGCAGCCAACTCCTGCGCGAGCAGTACTTC. Its protein product is CASSQLLREQYF. Complete variable domain (other parts from reference TRBV14 and TRBJ2-7): EAGVTQFPSHSVIEKGQTVTLRCDPISGHDNLYWYRRVMGKEIKFLLHFVKESKQDESGMPNNRFLAERTGGTYSTLKVQPAELEDSGVYFCASSQLLREQYFGPGTRLTVT.

A remark on this clonotype: Relative to the germline gene, one junction end is altered; a read error may explain this. This chain connects TRBV10-3 to TRBJ1-3; the D is unclear. The CDR3 length is 17 residues. Per germline, CDR1 ENHRY and CDR2 SYGVKD. CDR3: CASSYSPRRGSGNTIYF. The CDR3 DNA sequence: TGTGCCAGCAGTTACTCTCCCCGACGGGGCTCTGGAAACACCATATATTTT.

CDR3 DNA sequence: TGTGCCAGCAGCCCTTACCTGAGGCTTGGCTACACCTTC. The encoded protein is CASSPYLRLGYTF. The J gene is TRBJ1-2, the V gene TRBV3-1; D is unresolved. CDR1 and CDR2 from the germline V gene are LGHDT and YNNKEL (reference sequence). There are 13 residues in the CDR3. V dropped 4 bases and J dropped 7 bases, with 13 bases sitting between them.

In DNA, the CDR3 is TGTGCCAGCAGCCCCAGTGTAGCCCCCAGTACGCGGTGGGGGCAGTATTTT. Protein product: CASSPSVAPSTRWGQYF. This chain connects TRBV9 to TRBJ2-3, with D hard to call. The CDR3 extends over 17 amino acids. Trimming took off 4 bases at V and 11 bases at J, with 29 bases between the two ends. Germline V lookup: CDR1 SGDLS, CDR2 YYNGEE. Full variable domain (missing parts from reference TRBV9 and TRBJ2-3): DSGVTQTPKHLITATGQRVTLRCSPRSGDLSVYWYQQSLDQGLQFLIQYYNGEERAKGNILERFSAQQFPDLHSELNLSSLELGDSALYFCASSPSVAPSTRWGQYFGPGTRLTVL.

This clonotype was detected only a few times. The rearrangement uses TRBV7-6 and TRBJ2-7; unclear D gene. This CDR3 spans 13 amino acids. Per the germline V gene, CDR1 is SGHVS and CDR2 is FNYEAQ. The ends were cut back, 4 bases at V and 3 bases at J, with 10 bases in the middle. The CDR3 nucleotides read TGTGCCAGCAGCTCCTTGGGTTTCTACGAGCAGTACTTC. Protein product: CASSSLGFYEQYF. Combining the CDR3 with reference TRBV7-6 and TRBJ2-7 gives the whole variable domain GAGVSQSPRYKVTKRGQDVALRCDPISGHVSLYWYRQALGQGPEFLTYFNYEAQQDKSGLPNDRFSAERPEGSISTLTIQRTEQRDSAMYRCASSSLGFYEQYFGPGTRLTVT.

This clonotype was seen a few times. The chain couples TRBV5-1 to TRBJ1-2; D gene ambiguous. V was pared by 4 bases and J by 8 bases, with 9 bases between. The CDR3 spans 11 residues. Germline loops: CDR1 SGHRS, CDR2 YFSETQ. CDR3 in amino acids: CASSAGWGYTF. The DNA for the CDR3 is TGCGCCAGCAGCGCCGGTTGGGGCTACACCTTC.

This chain uses TRBV9 with TRBJ1-1; TRBD1 agrees at 10 bases. This CDR3 has 11 residues. Germline lookup yields CDR1 SGDLS and CDR2 YYNGEE. V lost 2 bases and J lost 11; bases outside the gene matches: 0. The CDR3 coding sequence is TGTGCCAGCAGCGTGGACAGGGGGGCTTTCTTT. Translation gives CASSVDRGAFF.

This chain links TRBV20-1 with TRBJ1-4; D is undetermined. Germline V gene lookup returns CDR1 DFQATT and CDR2 SNEGSKA (reference sequence). The CDR3 covers 14 residues. V dropped 1 base and J dropped 8 bases, with 14 bases sitting between them. In DNA, the CDR3 is TGCAGTGCTAGAGTACAAGGGAGGCCCGAAAAACTGTTTTTT. Its protein product is CSARVQGRPEKLFF.

This clonotype was detected ten times or more. The CDR3 DNA follows: TGTGCCAGCAGCTCGGGACTAGCGGAGCAAGAGACCCAGTACTTC. Residues: CASSSGLAEQETQYF. The genes are TRBV11-2 and TRBJ2-5; the match to TRBD2 covers 11 bases. Trimming removed 4 bases from V and 2 bases from J; junction bases left unmatched: 3. This CDR3 has 15 residues. Germline values: CDR1 SGHAT, CDR2 FQNNGV.

This chain joins TRBV6-1 and TRBJ1-2; TRBD1 matches 7 bases. Germline CDR1 reads MNHNS; CDR2 reads SASEGT. V lost 6 bases and J lost 3; bases outside the gene matches: 7. This CDR3 contains 14 residues. CDR3 bases: TGTGCCAGCAGAGTACAGGGGACGGACTATGGCTACACCTTC. The encoded protein is CASRVQGTDYGYTF.

The chain is built from TRBV4-1 and TRBJ2-7; D not resolved. V lost 4 bases and J lost 1, with 11 bases in between. The CDR3 length is 14 residues. CDR1 and CDR2 (germline): MGHRA, YSYEKL. CDR3 loop: CASSRGVGSYEQYF. In DNA form, the CDR3 reads TGCGCCAGCAGCCGAGGTGTCGGATCCTACGAGCAGTACTTC.

This chain uses TRBV11-2 with TRBJ1-5; D unresolved. The ends were cut back, 6 bases at V and 6 bases at J, with 9 bases in the middle. Germline CDR1 reads SGHAT; CDR2 reads FQNNGV. CDR3 length equals 12 residues. The CDR3 spells CASSLKGQPQHF. DNA of the CDR3: TGTGCCAGCAGTTTGAAGGGTCAGCCCCAGCATTTT.

The chain links TRBV5-4 to TRBJ1-4, with D perhaps TRBD1 (6 bases). The CDR3 is made up of 13 amino acids. Looked up from germline, CDR1 is SGHNT and CDR2 is YYREEE (reference sequence). The V end lost 5 bases, the J end lost 7 bases, and 12 bases lay between the germline ends. The CDR3 region has the DNA TGTGCCAGCAGAACGGGGGGGGCTGAAAAACTGTTTTTT. As protein: CASRTGGAEKLFF.

V and J are TRBV6-2 or TRBV6-3 and TRBJ1-1; D not resolved. V lost 6 bases and J lost 4, with 12 bases in between. CDR1 is MNHEY and CDR2 is SVGEGT in the germline V gene. CDR3 size: 13 residues. CDR3 DNA: TGTGCCAGCAGCAAGTCCTGGGGCACTGAAGCTTTCTTT. Amino acid sequence: CASSKSWGTEAFF.

The sample holds a few counts of this clonotype. The chain couples TRBV6-1 to TRBJ1-5; D may be TRBD1 (6 bases). V was shortened by 6 bases and J by 4 bases, with 16 bases between the two germline ends. CDR3 size: 15 residues. In germline, CDR1 is MNHNS, CDR2 SASEGT. The chain's CDR3 is CASRMVQGRNQPQHF. Here the CDR3 DNA reads TGTGCCAGCAGGATGGTACAGGGTCGGAATCAGCCCCAGCATTTT.

The genes are TRBV5-1 and TRBJ2-7; the match to TRBD2 covers 7 bases. V gave up 4 bases and J gave up 2 bases; unmatched junction bases: 9. Looked up from germline, CDR1 is SGHRS and CDR2 is YFSETQ. The CDR3 extends over 15 amino acids. The CDR3 region is CASSHPAGTTYEQYF. The CDR3 DNA reads TGCGCCAGCAGCCATCCGGCCGGGACTACCTACGAGCAGTACTTC.

This clonotype appeared many times. The genes are TRBV2 and TRBJ2-6; D gene unclear. Trimming shortened V by 1 base and J by 6 bases, and 7 bases separated the two germline ends. CDR3 length: 14 amino acids. The V gene's germline CDR1 is SNHLY and CDR2 FYNNEI. The chain's CDR3 is CASSEGTAANVLTF. The DNA of the CDR3 is TGTGCCAGCAGTGAAGGAACGGCGGCCAACGTCCTGACTTTC.

In nucleotides, the CDR3 is TGTGCCAGCACCGGACAGGGGGCGCTTGAGCAGTACTTC. Its protein is CASTGQGALEQYF. The rearrangement links TRBV2 to TRBJ2-7; TRBD1 aligns across 11 bases. V was clipped by 7 bases and J by 7 bases; unmatched bases: 6. CDR3 length: 13 residues. The germline gives CDR1 SNHLY, CDR2 FYNNEI.